This T cell receptor (beta chain) was retrieved from a study of cytomegalovirus exposure and HLA in healthy donors (dated by TCRdb to 2016 to 2017). In terms of the full investigation: An earlier analysis of some 500 of the donors reported approximately 270 Gb of sequence data and 117 million unique TCR beta sequences from about 200 million T cells. Every repertoire in the discovery cohort had been generated on one and the same sequencing platform. A later analysis re-examined previously published TCR beta repertoires from several hundred donors and added high-resolution HLA genotyping to investigate patterns of TCR occurrence. Because of strong linkage in the cohort, 4 to 6 DR-DQ haplotypes were treated as single units for association and clustering. Of the approximately 400 genotyped donors, 65% to 90% fell in the genetic ancestry cluster associated with self-reported Caucasian donors. The study used immunosequencing to profile the T cell repertoires of more than 650 subjects and linked those repertoires to cytomegalovirus serostatus. Typing coverage differed by locus: A, B, C, DRB1 and DQB1 were typed in roughly 620-630 donors, DQA1 in approximately 520, DPA1 in some 570, and DPB1 in 450 to 480. In an earlier analysis of 587 of the donors, high-throughput TCR beta sequencing was used to judge whether each TCR beta V gene segment behaved as functional or pseudogenic. Alongside the repertoire data, information on donor age, sex, ethnicity and CMV serostatus was compiled. To predict cytomegalovirus infection status, the study brought together high-throughput TCR immunosequencing, statistical association of individual TCRs with disease status, and machine learning. The aim of the study was to test whether cataloging public T cell receptors could identify signatures of past pathogen exposure. Besides the first cohort of 666 subjects, a separate validation cohort made up of over 100 different subjects was used. A later genetic analysis took genome-wide SNP genotypes for about 65% of the 666 donors and used that subset as a discovery cohort. HLA typing covered class I and class II loci at four-digit resolution. Across 300 to 400 genotyped donors of the cohort, an average of about 240,000 unique TCR beta nucleotide sequences per donor were sequenced, and approximately 17% of those sequences were non-productive. About 310 gigabases of sequencing data and roughly 90 million unique TCR sequences were included in an early release covering several hundred HLA-typed donors. Rather than using new phenotypic data, the later analysis identified candidate immune exposures from TCR beta sequences and from how often those sequences occurred across donors. Overall study results and their limits: A group of highly shared sequence variants was considered likely to be a technical artifact of the sequencing pipeline. A further reported finding was that TCR beta sequences accurately predicted the HLA-A and HLA-B alleles for most subjects in the first cohort. Several of the top co-occurrence clusters appeared to be linked to parvovirus B19, influenza, CMV and Epstein-Barr virus, according to a later analysis. Correlated functional status among segregating V segments might be attributable to linkage disequilibrium, but an unknown experimental factor could not be ruled out. In a later analysis, some 17,000 TCR beta sequences were associated with specific HLA alleles at a false discovery rate of 0.05. CMV serostatus was the only immune exposure information available for the cohort. A few of the identified cytomegalovirus-associated TCR beta chains were confirmed in vitro to be specific for cytomegalovirus antigens. In a later analysis, most CMV-associated TCR beta chains were found to appear HLA-restricted, with HLA associations seemingly driven largely by CMV exposure. This cohort had only TCR beta chains sequenced, and the lack of alpha or paired-chain data limited which features could be detected. According to the authors, the approach could potentially be generalized to other disease states and immunological phenotypes. In a later genetic analysis, a missense DCLRE1C variant was associated with V-gene and J-gene trimming of TCR beta chains, and the association was replicated in an independent cohort. The study gave a list of 150 to 200 TCR beta chains associated with cytomegalovirus. A later analysis found that TCR association rates varied across HLA loci, with DRB1 alleles showing the most associated TCRs and HLA-C alleles the fewest. Most TCR sequences were seen in very few donors, while some public TCRs were found in many individuals. In an earlier analysis of 587 of the donors, most TCR beta V segments were observed in productive rearrangements about 87% or about 30% of the time, broadly matching IMGT annotations. Some IMGT-functional V segments, including TRBV6-2 and TRBV6-3, could not be distinguished by the 87-base-pair reads and were therefore excluded. Presence/absence analyses assumed roughly uniform sequencing depth across donors, an assumption that may not hold. Assigning TCR associations to individual alleles was difficult when HLA alleles, especially DR and DQ, strongly co-occurred. According to a later genetic analysis, donors in an Asian-associated ancestry cluster had fewer N-insertions in productive TCRs than the approximately 630-donor mean. Compared with equally common non-associated chains, HLA-associated TCR beta chains in a later analysis were more clonally expanded and had lower generation probabilities. Cytomegalovirus status was reported to be diagnosed by the classifier with high specificity and sensitivity in both the original and validation cohorts. Because HLA typing was missing for some donors at each locus, association tests included only the typed subset. Over 15 rarely observed V segments, including chromosome 9 orphons, were excluded from the earlier analysis of almost 600 of the donors because counts were too low.

Receptor libraries were prepared by the immunoSEQ multiplex PCR assay. The multiplex PCR relied on a mix of 60 forward primers for TCR Vbeta segments and 13 reverse primers for TCR Jbeta segments. Amplification of the CDR3 region of rearranged TCR beta genes was performed with a multiplex PCR assay on genomic DNA. The Illumina HiSeq System was used to sequence the amplified TCR beta libraries as 87-base-pair reads. The authors' analysis ran thus. A later analysis counted approximately 74 million unique TCR beta chains across the 666 repertoires, and approximately 11 million of these chains were shared by at least two donors. To remove PCR and sequencing errors, raw reads were error-corrected and collapsed into unique sequences using a nearest-neighbor algorithm that merged closely related sequences. To assign V, D and J gene segments, CDR3 sequences were aligned to IMGT reference sequences. For a sequence to be retained, a match of at least six nucleotides to both a V gene segment and a J gene segment was required. Rearrangements were called productive when the CDR3 lacked stop codons and stayed in frame with V and J; all others were non-productive. Following IMGT convention, CDR3 was defined as the stretch from the second conserved V-encoded cysteine up to the conserved J-encoded phenylalanine. The earlier analysis of about 640 of the donors excluded any sequence lacking an unambiguous match to a single V gene segment. An earlier analysis of a few hundred of the donors classified V segments as functional when productive rearrangements were above 56.7% and as segregating when the standard deviation between donors was above 5%. To diagnose cytomegalovirus status from the catalog of TCR beta chain sequences, a statistical classification framework was built. In a later analysis, V and J genes were assigned by comparing TCR nucleotide sequences against IMGT/GENE-DB human TR gene sequences. A later analysis assigned CDR3 sequences and most-parsimonious VDJ recombination scenarios with the TCRdist pipeline. In a later analysis, each TCR beta chain was defined by its CDR3 amino acid sequence together with its V-gene family, and reads without a unique V-gene family were excluded. As a way to deal with suspected cross-contamination and a sequencing artifact, a later analysis dropped approximately 570 nucleotide sequences that were highly shared and had low generation probability. For each public chain, a later analysis derived a clonal expansion index from normalized ranks of inferred template counts within each repertoire. In a later analysis, generation probabilities were computed with a VDJ recombination model fitted to out-of-frame rearrangements, and the resulting probabilities were checked against IGoR. In a later analysis, hypergeometric tests were used to score TCR-TCR, TCR-HLA and TCR-CMV co-occurrence, with a repertoire-size bias correction applied to TCR pairs. A later analysis estimated false discovery rates by permuting HLA or CMV assignments 20 times. In a later analysis, co-occurring TCRs were grouped with DBSCAN, and TCRdist sequence similarity was added when clustering was performed within HLA-allele-positive subsets. Repertoires with fewer than 30,000 or more than 120,000 public chains were left out of co-occurrence clustering, as were about 5 repertoires with anomalous nucleotide sharing. TCRdb retrieved this table from immuneACCESS and kept in-frame rearrangements only. Not all clones are present; in checked studies, unresolved V genes account for under half, and no reason is known for the remainder. V and J calls and clone size are those listed in that table; D and trimming were worked out from the DNA. The sample table lists 80,000 to 95,000 clones, roughly 67% of them with a count of one. Of the sample, approximately 2.2% falls within the top ten clones.

CDR1 is given as MNHEY and CDR2 as SVGAGI, both from the germline V gene. The trim is 0 bases for V and 7 bases for J, with a gap of 3 bases between the germline ends. The CDR3 numbers 12 residues from cysteine through phenylalanine. The DNA shown is the 36-base CDR3, in frame from base 1. In total, approximately 610 healthy bone marrow donors made up the cohort. Cohort members were all nominally healthy when sampled, although unrecorded immune exposures were likely present. Of the roughly 700 cohort members, approximately 300 had a positive CMV serostatus and about 350 had a negative one, while no CMV serostatus was recorded for the donor. A peripheral blood sample was provided by each donor, and peripheral blood mononuclear cells were used for TCR beta sequencing. The Qiagen DNeasy Blood Extraction Kit was used to extract genomic DNA from the blood cell samples. Details on this clone: There is no known antigen for this receptor. No base-level quality is on record; no much larger clone is a single base apart.

The rearranged segments are TRBV6-5 and TRBJ2-2; too little of a D gene remains to name it. The sample comprised PBMCs. This sequence originates from a human donor in good health. The CDR3 amino acid sequence is: CASSYSYGELFF. In nucleotide form, the sequence is TGTGCCAGCAGTTACTCCTACGGGGAGCTGTTTTTT.